The clone carrying this TCR beta chain is a singleton in its sample. The sample belongs to a study of blood T cell repertoires in COVID-19. Sequencing used immunoSEQ multiplex PCR; TCRdb keeps in-frame clones, though not all of them. The table lists 180,000 or so clones, approximately 80% of them singletons. Germline-derived CDR1 and CDR2 are SGHAT and FQNNGV. This CDR3 spans 16 amino acids. Trimming pared 4 bases from V and 2 bases from J, leaving 15 bases between. The chain has TRBV11-2 and TRBJ1-5, with D tentatively TRBD1 (6 bases). The sample consisted of PBMCs or T cells enriched from blood (not recorded which). The clonotype was recovered from a man in his sixties who had been exposed to COVID-19. CDR3 residues: CASSSIQGSGNQPQHF. CDR3 nucleotide sequence: TGTGCCAGCAGCTCAATACAGGGATCGGGCAATCAGCCCCAGCATTTT.